Included here is one T cell receptor beta chain sequence, with context. What this receptor recognizes is not known. It has no much larger one-base neighbor in the sample; base qualities were not kept. This sample's treatment or condition label indicates: about 20 received Ad26.COV2.S at low or high dose, single or two shots; several received placebo; per-sample allocation not given. Repertoires of vaccine and placebo recipients were sequenced from samples taken on day 63 after the first injection. Cohort 1b enrolled around 24 adults aged 18-55 years at a single site in Boston, USA, between 29 July and 7 August 2020. Ad26.COV2.S was a replication-incompetent adenovirus type 26 vector expressing a prefusion-stabilized SARS-CoV-2 spike protein from the original Wuhan strain. This specimen belongs to a study of Ad26.COV2.S vaccination and SARS-CoV-2 variants (dated by TCRdb to about 2021). The study in broad terms: Donors in the vaccine arm were drawn from COV1001, a phase I-IIa trial of Ad26.COV2.S in healthy adults that was multicentre, randomized, double-blind and placebo-controlled. Dosing of Ad26.COV2.S was intramuscular, at either 5x10^10 or 1x10^11 viral particles, delivered as one shot or as two shots spaced 56 days apart. Sequencing of the TCRbeta repertoire served to evaluate the specificity and breadth of SARS-CoV-2-reactive T cell receptors following Ad26.COV2.S vaccination. A total of around 32 samples were included in the TCR-sequenced set, comprising roughly 19 Ad26.COV2.S vaccine recipients, 5 placebo recipients and 8 SARS-CoV-2 convalescent individuals. Trial participants were randomized into five groups of five, in which low-dose or high-dose Ad26.COV2.S was given once or twice, or placebo was given on both occasions. Throughout the experiments and outcome assessment, investigators stayed blinded to trial group allocation. What the authors observed across the whole study: The authors noted that total T cell responses may have been underestimated by the TCR breadth and depth analyses. Compared with placebo recipients, Ad26.COV2.S recipients showed higher spike-specific TCR breadth (P = 0.0014). The study was not powered for comparison of responses between vaccine doses or regimens. After vaccination, spike-specific CD8+ and CD4+ T cell responses were reported to show substantial breadth. Vaccine and placebo recipients had similar non-spike TCR breadth, a finding consistent with the vaccine containing only spike.

The CDR3 runs 15 residues from the cysteine to the phenylalanine. Of the read, only the CDR3 DNA is kept; its 45 bases are in frame from base 1. The V and J ends are trimmed by 2 bases and 2 bases, leaving 12 bases between them. The germline V gene (reference sequence) gives CDR1 as LGHDT and CDR2 as YNNKEL. The immunoSEQ Assay was used to sequence TCRbeta CDR3 regions. After extraction, genomic DNA underwent amplification by bias-controlled multiplex PCR, followed by high-throughput sequencing. In the paper's pipeline: To quantify the absolute abundance of each unique TCRbeta CDR3 region, sequences were collapsed and filtered. T cell fraction was estimated by normalization of TCRbeta template counts to usable DNA, with usable DNA being measured through amplification of reference genes present in all nucleated cells. Repertoire TCRs were annotated as SARS-CoV-2-specific by exact matching of V gene, CDR3 amino acid sequence and J gene to a known reactive TCR set. The reference SARS-CoV-2 TCR set came from MIRA and was filtered for enrichment in COVID-19-positive ImmuneCODE repertoires, removing public or cross-reactive TCRs. Drawing on the MIRA antigens, annotated TCRs were analysed further at the level of specific ORF or position within ORF. Breadth was defined as the number of annotated unique rearrangements divided by the total number of unique productive rearrangements, and depth was defined as the summed frequency of the annotated unique rearrangements. Group comparisons of TCR breadth used two-sided Wilcoxon rank-sum tests. TCRdb took this table from immuneACCESS and kept in-frame rearrangements with V and J called. Such tables lack part of the clones; where checked against another copy, unresolved V genes explain under half of the gap, and the rest is unexplained. V and J calls plus clone size are reproduced from that table; the DNA served to infer D and trimming. For this sample the table gives some 400,000 clones, of which approximately 89% were detected only once. 1.5% to 2% of the sample goes to the ten largest clones.

The sequence was obtained from a person aged 18-65 years who received the Ad26.COV2.S COVID-19 vaccine or a placebo. This chain is built from TRBV3-1 (or the pseudogene TRBV3-2) and TRBJ1-1; there is no confident call for the D gene. This specimen consisted of peripheral blood, obtained in a trial of Ad26.COV2.S vaccine versus placebo. For the CDR3, the sequence is CASSQIRLGNTEAFF. The nucleotides are TGTGCCAGCAGCCAAATCCGACTCGGAAACACTGAAGCTTTCTTT.